Listed here is a single TCR beta chain. TCRdb's copy holds only in-frame clones and misses some; the assay was immunoSEQ multiplex PCR. Among roughly 63,000 clones listed, about 88% were seen once. The data originate from a study of lymphopenia after photon versus proton radiotherapy. This TCR derives from a man in his 60s with pancreatic cancer. Here the sequenced sample was peripheral blood, taken from a patient treated with proton-based radiotherapy.

CDR3 bases: TGTGCCAGTAGTGCAATAGCGGGAGGGCCCTACAATGAGCAGTTCTTC. This translates into CASSAIAGGPYNEQFF. The chain is built from TRBV19 and TRBJ2-1; 11 bases are shared with TRBD2. The CDR3 is 16 amino acids. V shed 5 bases, J shed 2 bases, and the junction held 5 bases outside the gene matches. The germline V gene has CDR1 LNHDA and CDR2 SQIVND (reference sequence).